This TCR beta chain was identified during a study of cytomegalovirus exposure and HLA in healthy donors. Study-wide results and caveats: DRB1 showed the most TCR associations and HLA-C the fewest in a later analysis, as rates varied by HLA locus. Presence/absence results assume similar sequencing depth per donor, which may not hold. It was shown in a later analysis that HLA-associated TCR beta chains were more clonally expanded than other, equally common chains.

Vbeta (60) and Jbeta (13) primers were used in the PCR. As originally analysed: As a later analysis found, there were 78 million or so unique TCR beta chains, of which some 10 million were shared. TCRdb keeps only in-frame clones here, not all; method: immunoSEQ multiplex PCR. V, J and clone size are taken as reported in that table, and D and trimming were inferred from the DNA itself. Here the sample spans roughly 180,000 clones, 78% being singletons. A remark on this clone: Antigen specificity is unknown.

Germline loops: CDR1 SGHTS, CDR2 YDEGEE. Trimming removed 4 bases from V and 12 bases from J, with 13 bases in between. The CDR3 contains 12 residues. The receptor was derived from a female donor in good health and CMV-seronegative. The V call is TRBV5-8, the J call TRBJ1-4; tentative D call: TRBD1 (5 bases). Sequencing input: PBMCs. CDR3 sequence: CASSARWGELFF. CDR3 DNA: TGTGCCAGCAGCGCCCGCTGGGGGGAACTGTTTTTT.